The T cell receptor beta chain under discussion was sequenced for a study of shared T cell receptors in the human thymus. Here immunoSEQ multiplex PCR was the method, and the copy in TCRdb shows in-frame clones only, minus some. The sample has 500,000 to 750,000 clones; approximately 90% are singletons. The CDR3 sequence is 14 residues long. The germline gives CDR1 MDHEN, CDR2 SYDVKM. The same sample was also studied in work on human thymus T cells.

The sequence was obtained from a boy under two years old with a congenital heart defect. Sequencing was performed on thymocytes. This chain uses TRBV28 with TRBJ2-5; 8 nucleotides align to TRBD2. TRBJ2-7 explains the end of the DNA better; the J call may be wrong. The CDR3, as DNA: TGTGCCAGCTTCCGGGGGGGGCCCTCCTACGAGCAGTACTTC. Its protein product is CASFRGGPSYEQYF.